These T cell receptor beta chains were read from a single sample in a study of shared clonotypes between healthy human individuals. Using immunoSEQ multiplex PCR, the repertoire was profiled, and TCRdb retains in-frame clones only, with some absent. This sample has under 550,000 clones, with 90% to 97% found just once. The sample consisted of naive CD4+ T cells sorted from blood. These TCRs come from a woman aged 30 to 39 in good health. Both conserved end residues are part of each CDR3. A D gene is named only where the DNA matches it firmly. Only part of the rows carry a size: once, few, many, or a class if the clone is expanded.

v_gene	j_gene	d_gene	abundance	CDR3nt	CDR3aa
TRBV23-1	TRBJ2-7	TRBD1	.	TGCGCCAGCAGTCAGGGACAGACTAACTACGAGCAGTACTTC	CASSQGQTNYEQYF
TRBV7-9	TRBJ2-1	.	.	TGTGCCAGCAGCCCCAGGGGGCGGGAGGGCCAATATGAGCAGTTCTTC	CASSPRGREGQYEQFF
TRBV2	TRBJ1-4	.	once	TGTGCCAGCTCCATCGAGAAGAGTGAAAAACTGTTTTTT	CASSIEKSEKLFF
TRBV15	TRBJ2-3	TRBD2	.	TGTGCCACCAGCGAGGGCCTAGCGGGAGGGCTGACCCTAGATACGCAGTATTTT	CATSEGLAGGLTLDTQYF
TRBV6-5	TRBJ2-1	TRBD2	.	TGTGCCAGCAGTTCGGGACTAGCGGGATACAATGAGCAGTTCTTC	CASSSGLAGYNEQFF
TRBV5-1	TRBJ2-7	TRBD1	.	TGCGCCAGCAGCTCCCCGAGGCGGGGACAGGGTTCCTACGAGCAGTACTTC	CASSSPRRGQGSYEQYF
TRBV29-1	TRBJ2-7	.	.	TGCAGCGCGACAGCCCACTACGAGCAGTACTTC	CSATAHYEQYF
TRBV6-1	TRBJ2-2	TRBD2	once	TGTGCCAGCAGTGAATGGCGGGAGCGTTCCGGGGAGCTGTTTTTT	CASSEWRERSGELFF
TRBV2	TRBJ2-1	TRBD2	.	TGTGCCAGCAGGGAACTAGCGGGAGGAGGCAATGAGCAGTTCTTC	CASRELAGGGNEQFF
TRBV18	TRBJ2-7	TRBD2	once	TGTGCCAGCTCGACGGATAGCGGGATCTACGAGCAGTACTTC	CASSTDSGIYEQYF
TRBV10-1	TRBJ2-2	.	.	TGCGCCAGCTCATTAGGGACCACCGGGGAGCTGTTTTTT	CASSLGTTGELFF
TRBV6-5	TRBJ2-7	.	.	TGTGCCAGCGGGCGGAACTCCTACGAGCAGTACTTC	CASGRNSYEQYF
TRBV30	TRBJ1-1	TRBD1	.	TGTGCCTGGAGTGTGGGGACAGACACTGAAGCTTTCTTT	CAWSVGTDTEAFF
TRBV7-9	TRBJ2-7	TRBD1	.	TGTGCCAGCAGCCACGGGACAGGGAGAGTCTACGAGCAGTACTTC	CASSHGTGRVYEQYF
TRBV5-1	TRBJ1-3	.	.	TGCGCCAGCAGCTTGCGGGACTTCTCTGGAAACACCATATATTTT	CASSLRDFSGNTIYF
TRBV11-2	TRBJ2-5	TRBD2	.	TGTGCCAGCAGCGCAGGACTAGCGGGAGGTTCTGTGACCCAGTACTTC	CASSAGLAGGSVTQYF
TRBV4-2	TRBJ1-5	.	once	TGTGCCAGCAGCCCCCAACGCAATCAGCCCCAGCATTTT	CASSPQRNQPQHF
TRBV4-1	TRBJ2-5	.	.	TGCGCCAGCAGCCGGTGGACTCTTGATGGGGAGACCCAGTACTTC	CASSRWTLDGETQYF
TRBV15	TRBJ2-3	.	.	TGTGCCACCAGACTGGACGGAGATACGCAGTATTTT	CATRLDGDTQYF
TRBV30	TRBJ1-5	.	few	TGTGCCTGGAGTCCCCAGGGAGATCAGCCCCAGCATTTT	CAWSPQGDQPQHF
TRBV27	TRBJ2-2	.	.	TGTGCCAGCAGTTTAGGTCTTATGGAGACCGGGGAGCTGTTTTTT	CASSLGLMETGELFF
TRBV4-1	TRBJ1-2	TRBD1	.	TGCGCCAGCAGCCAAGCCCCGGGACAGGCCTATGGCTACACCTTC	CASSQAPGQAYGYTF
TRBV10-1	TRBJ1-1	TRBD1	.	TGCGCCAGCAGGGACAGGAAAAATATGAACACTGAAGCTTTCTTT	CASRDRKNMNTEAFF
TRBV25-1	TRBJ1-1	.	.	TGTGCCAGCAGTGAGCCAGGGGCGGGAAACACTGAAGCTTTCTTT	CASSEPGAGNTEAFF
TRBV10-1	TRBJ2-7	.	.	TGCGCCAGCAGTGAGTACCCAGGAACCCATGACTACGAGCAGTACTTC	CASSEYPGTHDYEQYF
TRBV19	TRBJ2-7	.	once	TGTGCCAGTAGTCCGCGGAGGAGCTCCTACGAGCAGTACTTC	CASSPRRSSYEQYF
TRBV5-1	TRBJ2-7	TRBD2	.	TGCGCCAGCAGCTTGGCGGGACTAGCGGGAGTCTTTGCTGGAGTCGCCTACGAGCAGTACTTC	CASSLAGLAGVFAGVAYEQYF